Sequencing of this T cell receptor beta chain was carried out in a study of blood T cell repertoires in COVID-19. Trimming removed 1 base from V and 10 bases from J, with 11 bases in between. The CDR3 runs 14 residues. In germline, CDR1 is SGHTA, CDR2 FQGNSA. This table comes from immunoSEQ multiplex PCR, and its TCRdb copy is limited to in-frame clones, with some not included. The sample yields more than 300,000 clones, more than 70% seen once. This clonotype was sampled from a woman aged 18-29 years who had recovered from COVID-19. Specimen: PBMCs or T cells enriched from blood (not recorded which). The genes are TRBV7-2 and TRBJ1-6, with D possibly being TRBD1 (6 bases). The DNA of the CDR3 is TGTGCCAGCAGCTTAGTGCCAGGGGAATCACCCCTCCACTTT. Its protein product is CASSLVPGESPLHF.